This TCR beta chain appears in the sequencing data of a study of OX40 agonist ivuxolimab in advanced cancers. Repertoires were generated with immunoSEQ multiplex PCR, while TCRdb's copy carries only in-frame clones and drops some. The table shows around 60,000 clones, with about 88% occurring only once. Germline V gene sequence: CDR1 MNHNS, CDR2 SASEGT. The germline V and J ends were trimmed by 7 bases and 3 bases, with 19 bases remaining between them. This CDR3 has 15 residues. The TCR was taken from an adult with an advanced solid tumor such as melanoma, head and neck, liver or kidney cancer. Sequenced material: CD4+ or CD8+ T cells sorted from blood, taken in a trial of the OX40 agonist ivuxolimab. The rearrangement joins TRBV6-1 to TRBJ2-7, with D possibly TRBD2 on 5 matching bases. CDR3: CASTIGPGNNYEQYF. The CDR3 DNA follows: TGTGCCAGCACTATTGGCCCCGGGAATAACTACGAGCAGTACTTC.